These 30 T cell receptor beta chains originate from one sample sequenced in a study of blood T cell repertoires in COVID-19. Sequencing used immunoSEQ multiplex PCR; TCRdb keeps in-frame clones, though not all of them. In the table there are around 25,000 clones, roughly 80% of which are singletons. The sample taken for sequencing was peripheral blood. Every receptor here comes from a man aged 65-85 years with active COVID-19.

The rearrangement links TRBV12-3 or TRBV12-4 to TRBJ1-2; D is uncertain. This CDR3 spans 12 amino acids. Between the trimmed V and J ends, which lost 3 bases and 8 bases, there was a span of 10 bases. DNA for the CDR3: TGTGCCAGCAGTTTCAGTGGGAGAGGCTACACCTTC. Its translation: CASSFSGRGYTF.

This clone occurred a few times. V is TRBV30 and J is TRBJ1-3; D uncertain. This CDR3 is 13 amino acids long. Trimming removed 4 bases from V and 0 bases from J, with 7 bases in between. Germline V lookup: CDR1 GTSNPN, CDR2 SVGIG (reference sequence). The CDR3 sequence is CAWTVSSGNTIYF. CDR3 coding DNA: TGTGCCTGGACAGTCTCCTCTGGAAACACCATATATTTT.

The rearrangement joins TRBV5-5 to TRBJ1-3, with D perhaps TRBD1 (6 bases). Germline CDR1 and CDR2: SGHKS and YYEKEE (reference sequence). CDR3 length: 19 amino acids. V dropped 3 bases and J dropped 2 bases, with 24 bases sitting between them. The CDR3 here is CASSWWRGASDGAGNTIYF. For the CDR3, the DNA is TGTGCCAGCAGCTGGTGGCGGGGGGCGTCCGACGGCGCTGGAAACACCATATATTTT.

CDR3: CASTGQGKTGELFF. The CDR3 region has the DNA TGTGCCAGCACGGGACAGGGGAAGACCGGGGAGCTGTTTTTT. The V gene is TRBV7-6, the J gene TRBJ2-2; 10 bases fit TRBD1. There are 14 residues in the CDR3. Germline CDR1 SGHVS, CDR2 FNYEAQ. The V segment lost 7 bases and the J segment 5 bases; nucleotides outside the gene matches: 4.

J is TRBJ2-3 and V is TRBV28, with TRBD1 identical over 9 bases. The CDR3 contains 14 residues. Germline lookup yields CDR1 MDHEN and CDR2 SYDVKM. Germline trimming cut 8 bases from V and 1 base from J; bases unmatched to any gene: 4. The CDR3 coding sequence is TGTGCCAGCGGACAGGGGATGGGCACAGATACGCAGTATTTT. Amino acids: CASGQGMGTDTQYF.

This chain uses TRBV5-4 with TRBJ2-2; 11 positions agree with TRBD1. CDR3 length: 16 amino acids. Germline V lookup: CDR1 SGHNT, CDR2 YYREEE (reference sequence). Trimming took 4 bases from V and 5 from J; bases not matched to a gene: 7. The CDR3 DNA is TGTGCCAGCAGCCTGGACAGGGGGCTTGGTACCGGGGAGCTGTTTTTT. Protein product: CASSLDRGLGTGELFF.

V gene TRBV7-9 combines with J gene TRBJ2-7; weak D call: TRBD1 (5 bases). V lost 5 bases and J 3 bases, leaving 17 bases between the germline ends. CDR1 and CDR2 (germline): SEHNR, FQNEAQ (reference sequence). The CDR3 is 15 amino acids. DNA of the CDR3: TGTGCCAGCAGCACCACGACCGACAGATACTACGAGCAGTACTTC. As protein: CASSTTTDRYYEQYF.

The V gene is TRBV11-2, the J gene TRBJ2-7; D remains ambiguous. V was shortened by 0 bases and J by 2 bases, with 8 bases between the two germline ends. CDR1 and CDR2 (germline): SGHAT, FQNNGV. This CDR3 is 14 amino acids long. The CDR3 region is CASSLELVTYEQYF. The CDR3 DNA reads TGTGCCAGCAGCTTAGAACTTGTAACCTACGAGCAGTACTTC.

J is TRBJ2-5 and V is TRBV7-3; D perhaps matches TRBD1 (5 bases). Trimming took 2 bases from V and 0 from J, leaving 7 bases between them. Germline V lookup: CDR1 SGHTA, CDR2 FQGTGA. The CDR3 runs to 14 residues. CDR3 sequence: CASSLRRDQETQYF. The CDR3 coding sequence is TGTGCCAGCAGCTTACGCAGGGACCAAGAGACCCAGTACTTC.

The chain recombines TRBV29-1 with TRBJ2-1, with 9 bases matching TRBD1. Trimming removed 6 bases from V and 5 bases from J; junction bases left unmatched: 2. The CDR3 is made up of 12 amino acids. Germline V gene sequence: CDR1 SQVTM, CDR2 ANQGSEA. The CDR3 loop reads CSVGQGNNEQFF. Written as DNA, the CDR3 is TGCAGCGTGGGACAGGGTAACAATGAGCAGTTCTTC.

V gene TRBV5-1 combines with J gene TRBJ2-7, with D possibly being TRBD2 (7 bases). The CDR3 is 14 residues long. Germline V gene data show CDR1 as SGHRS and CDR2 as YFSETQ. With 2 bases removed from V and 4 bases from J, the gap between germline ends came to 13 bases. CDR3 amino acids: CASSLFRGGYEQYF. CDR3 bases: TGCGCCAGCAGCTTATTCAGGGGAGGGTACGAGCAGTACTTC.

As DNA, the CDR3 is TGTGCCAGCAGCCTAAGGGGTCTCGACGAGCAGTACTTC. Its translation is CASSLRGLDEQYF. V is TRBV5-4 and J is TRBJ2-7; a possible D gene is TRBD1 (5 bases). This CDR3 contains 13 residues. Germline V CDR1 and CDR2: SGHNT, YYREEE (reference sequence). Trimming removed 4 bases at V and 5 bases at J, with 13 bases between.

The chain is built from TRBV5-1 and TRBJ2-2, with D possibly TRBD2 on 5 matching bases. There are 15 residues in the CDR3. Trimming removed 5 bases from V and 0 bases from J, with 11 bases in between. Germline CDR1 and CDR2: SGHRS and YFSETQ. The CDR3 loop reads CASRADVANTGELFF. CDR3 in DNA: TGCGCCAGCAGAGCGGACGTCGCGAACACCGGGGAGCTGTTTTTT.

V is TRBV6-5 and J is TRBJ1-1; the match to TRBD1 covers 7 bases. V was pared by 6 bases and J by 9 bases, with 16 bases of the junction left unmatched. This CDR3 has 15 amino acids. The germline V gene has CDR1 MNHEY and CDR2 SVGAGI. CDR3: CASSGRGQGTKKAFF. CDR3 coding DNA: TGTGCCAGCAGCGGGAGGGGGCAGGGGACAAAAAAAGCTTTCTTT.

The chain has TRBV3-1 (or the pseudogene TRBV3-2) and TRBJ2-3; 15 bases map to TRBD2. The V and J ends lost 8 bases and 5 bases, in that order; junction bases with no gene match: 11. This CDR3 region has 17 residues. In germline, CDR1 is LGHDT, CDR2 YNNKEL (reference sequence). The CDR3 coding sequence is TGTGCCAGCTCTAAACCCGGACTAGCGGGAGGGATAGATACGCAGTATTTT. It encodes CASSKPGLAGGIDTQYF.

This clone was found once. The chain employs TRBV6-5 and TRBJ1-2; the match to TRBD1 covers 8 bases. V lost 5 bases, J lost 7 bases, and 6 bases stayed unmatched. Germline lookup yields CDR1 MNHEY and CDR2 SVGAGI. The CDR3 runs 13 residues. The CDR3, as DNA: TGTGCCAGCAGTACCGACAGGGGCGGTGGCTACACCTTC. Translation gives CASSTDRGGGYTF.

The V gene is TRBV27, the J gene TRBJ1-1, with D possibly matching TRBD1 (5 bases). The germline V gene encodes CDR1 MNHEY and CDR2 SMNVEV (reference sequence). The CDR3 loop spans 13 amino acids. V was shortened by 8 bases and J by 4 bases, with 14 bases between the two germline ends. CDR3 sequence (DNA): TGTGCCAGCGCAGGGAAACTGGGCACTGAAGCTTTCTTT. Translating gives CASAGKLGTEAFF.

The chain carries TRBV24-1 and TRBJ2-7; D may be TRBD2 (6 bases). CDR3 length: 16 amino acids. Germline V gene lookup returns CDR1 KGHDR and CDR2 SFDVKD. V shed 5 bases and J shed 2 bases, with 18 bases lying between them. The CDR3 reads CATSGGVGRGTYEQYF. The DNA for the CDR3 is TGTGCCACCAGTGGGGGGGTGGGGAGAGGGACCTACGAGCAGTACTTC.

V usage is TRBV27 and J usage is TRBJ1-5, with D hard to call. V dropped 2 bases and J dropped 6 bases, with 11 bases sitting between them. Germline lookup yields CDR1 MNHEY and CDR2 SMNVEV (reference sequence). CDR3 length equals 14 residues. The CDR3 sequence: CASSLAVGLQPQHF. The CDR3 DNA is TGTGCCAGCAGTTTAGCGGTCGGCCTTCAGCCCCAGCATTTT.

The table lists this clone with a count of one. CDR3 DNA sequence: TGTGCCAGCAGTTACTCAGGGGGATCGGGTTATGGCTACACCTTC. Translating it yields CASSYSGGSGYGYTF. The rearrangement uses TRBV6-5 and TRBJ1-2, with a possible D match to TRBD1 (6 bases). Looked up from germline, CDR1 is MNHEY and CDR2 is SVGAGI. Deletions cut 0 bases from V and 5 bases from J, with 13 bases between. The CDR3 is made up of 15 amino acids.

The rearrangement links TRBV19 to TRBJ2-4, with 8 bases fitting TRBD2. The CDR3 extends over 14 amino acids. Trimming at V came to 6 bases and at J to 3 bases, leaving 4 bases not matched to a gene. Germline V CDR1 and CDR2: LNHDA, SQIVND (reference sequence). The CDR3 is CASRDGRVKNIQYF. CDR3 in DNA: TGTGCCAGTAGGGACGGGAGGGTCAAAAACATTCAGTACTTC.

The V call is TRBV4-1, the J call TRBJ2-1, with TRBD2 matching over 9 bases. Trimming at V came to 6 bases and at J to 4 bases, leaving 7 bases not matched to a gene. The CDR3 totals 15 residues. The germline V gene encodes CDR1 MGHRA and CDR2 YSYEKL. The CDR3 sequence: CASRLSGGTYNEQFF. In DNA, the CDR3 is TGCGCCAGCAGGTTAAGCGGGGGGACGTACAATGAGCAGTTCTTC.

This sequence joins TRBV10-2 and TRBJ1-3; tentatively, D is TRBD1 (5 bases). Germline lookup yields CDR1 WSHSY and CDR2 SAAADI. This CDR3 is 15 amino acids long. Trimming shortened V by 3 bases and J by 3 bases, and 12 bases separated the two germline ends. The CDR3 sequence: CASSEHGGVGNTIYF. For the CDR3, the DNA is TGCGCCAGCAGTGAACACGGAGGGGTTGGAAACACCATATATTTT.

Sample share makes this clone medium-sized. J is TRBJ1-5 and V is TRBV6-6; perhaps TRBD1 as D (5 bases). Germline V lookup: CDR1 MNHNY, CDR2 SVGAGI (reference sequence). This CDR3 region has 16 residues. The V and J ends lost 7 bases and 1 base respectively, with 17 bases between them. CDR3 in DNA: TGTGCCAGCACGAAAGAGGCAGGGCGGAGCAATCAGCCCCAGCATTTT. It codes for CASTKEAGRSNQPQHF.

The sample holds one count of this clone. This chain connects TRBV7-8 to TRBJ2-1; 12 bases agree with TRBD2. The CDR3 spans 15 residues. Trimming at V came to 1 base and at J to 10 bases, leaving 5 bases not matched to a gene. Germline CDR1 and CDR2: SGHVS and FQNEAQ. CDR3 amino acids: CASSLGTSGAREQFF. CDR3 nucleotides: TGTGCCAGCAGCTTAGGGACTAGCGGGGCTAGGGAGCAGTTCTTC.

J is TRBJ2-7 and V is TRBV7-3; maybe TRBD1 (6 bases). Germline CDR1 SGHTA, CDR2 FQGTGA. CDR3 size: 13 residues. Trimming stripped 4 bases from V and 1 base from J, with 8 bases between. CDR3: CASSSGQSYEQYF. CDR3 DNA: TGTGCCAGCAGCTCCGGACAGTCCTACGAGCAGTACTTC.

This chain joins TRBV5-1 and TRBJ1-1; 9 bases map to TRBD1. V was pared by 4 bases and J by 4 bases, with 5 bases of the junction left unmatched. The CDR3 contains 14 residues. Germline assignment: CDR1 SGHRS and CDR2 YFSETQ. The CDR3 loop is CASSTQGAVTEAFF. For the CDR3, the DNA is TGCGCCAGCAGCACACAGGGGGCTGTCACTGAAGCTTTCTTT.

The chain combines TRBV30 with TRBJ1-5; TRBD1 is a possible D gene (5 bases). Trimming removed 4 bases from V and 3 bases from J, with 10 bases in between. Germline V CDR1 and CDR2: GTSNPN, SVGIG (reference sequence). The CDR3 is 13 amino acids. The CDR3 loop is CAWNLGDNQPQHF. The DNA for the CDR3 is TGTGCCTGGAATTTAGGGGACAATCAGCCCCAGCATTTT.

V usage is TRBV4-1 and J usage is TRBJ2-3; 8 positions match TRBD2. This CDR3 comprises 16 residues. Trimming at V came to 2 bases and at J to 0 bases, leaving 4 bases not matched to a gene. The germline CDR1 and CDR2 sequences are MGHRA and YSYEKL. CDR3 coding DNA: TGCGCCAGCAGCCAAACTCGGGGGGGGAGCACAGATACGCAGTATTTT. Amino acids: CASSQTRGGSTDTQYF.

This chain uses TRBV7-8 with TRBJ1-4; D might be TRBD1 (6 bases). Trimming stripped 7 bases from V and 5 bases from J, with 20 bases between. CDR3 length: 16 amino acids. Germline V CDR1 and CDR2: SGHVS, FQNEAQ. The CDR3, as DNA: TGTGCCAGCACCGCTACGTTGGGGGCTTCCAATGAAAAACTGTTTTTT. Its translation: CASTATLGASNEKLFF.